This TCR beta chain was profiled in a study of blood T cells in healthy people across ages. Peripheral blood was drawn, approximately 10 milliliters per donor. Every sample had a minimum of 6.5 million PBMCs isolated. This clonotype showed up just a few times. It was with a sample-barcoded 5' primer and a J-beta primer mix that a second PCR of roughly 7 to 12 cycles was run. Researchers report that a template-switch adaptor with 12 random nucleotides tagged each cDNA molecule. One entry per CDR3 protein results from TCRdb running MiXCR on the 5' RACE reads. Altogether about 1.5 million distinct CDR3 sequences are present, 42% being singletons, with the ten largest covering 4%. The V gene's germline CDR1 is DFQATT and CDR2 SNEGSKA (reference sequence). V shed 5 bases and J 7 bases; nucleotides not matched to a gene: 13. The CDR3 loop spans 16 amino acids.

The sample comprised blood. The chain recombines TRBV20-1 with TRBJ2-1; 11 bases align to TRBD2. The receptor's source is a young woman in good health. The CDR3 nucleotides read TGCAGTGCTTCTCCGCTACTAGCGGGAGAGTGGAATGAGCAGTTCTTC. It yields the protein CSASPLLAGEWNEQFF.